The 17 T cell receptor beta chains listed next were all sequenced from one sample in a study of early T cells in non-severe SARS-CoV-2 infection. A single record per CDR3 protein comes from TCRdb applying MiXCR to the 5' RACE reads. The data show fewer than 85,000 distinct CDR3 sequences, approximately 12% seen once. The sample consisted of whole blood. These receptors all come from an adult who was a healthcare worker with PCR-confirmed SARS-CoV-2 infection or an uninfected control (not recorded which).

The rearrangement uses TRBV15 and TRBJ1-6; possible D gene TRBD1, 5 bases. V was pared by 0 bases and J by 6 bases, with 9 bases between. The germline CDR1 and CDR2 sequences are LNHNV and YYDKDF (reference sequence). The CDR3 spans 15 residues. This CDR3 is CATSRDRDGNSPLHF. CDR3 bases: TGTGCCACCAGCAGAGACCGGGACGGTAATTCACCCCTCCACTTT. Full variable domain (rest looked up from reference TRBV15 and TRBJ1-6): DAMVIQNPRYQVTQFGKPVTLSCSQTLNHNVMYWYQQKSSQAPKLLFHYYDKDFNNEADTPDNFQSRRPNTSFCFLDIRSPGLGDTAMYLCATSRDRDGNSPLHFGNGTRLTVT.

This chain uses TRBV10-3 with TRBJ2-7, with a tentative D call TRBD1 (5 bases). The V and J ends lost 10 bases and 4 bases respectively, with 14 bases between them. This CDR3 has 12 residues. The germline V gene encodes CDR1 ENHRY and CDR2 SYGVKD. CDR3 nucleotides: TGTGCCACCCAGCCAGGGTTTTACGAGCAGTACTTC. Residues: CATQPGFYEQYF.

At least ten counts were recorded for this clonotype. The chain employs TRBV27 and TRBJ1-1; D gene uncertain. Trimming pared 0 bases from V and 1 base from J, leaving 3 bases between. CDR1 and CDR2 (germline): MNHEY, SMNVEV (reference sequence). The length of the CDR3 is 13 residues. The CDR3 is CASSLSENTEAFF. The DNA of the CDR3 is TGTGCCAGCAGTTTATCGGAGAACACTGAAGCTTTCTTT.

The CDR3 loop is CASSLGQGRGEQYF. In DNA form, the CDR3 reads TGTGCCAGCAGCCTCGGACAGGGCAGGGGCGAGCAGTACTTC. The chain uses TRBV6-5 and TRBJ2-7; 8 bases are a match to TRBD1. CDR1 MNHEY and CDR2 SVGAGI come from the germline V gene. V dropped 6 bases and J dropped 6; count of bases not matched to a gene: 10. The CDR3 spans 14 residues.

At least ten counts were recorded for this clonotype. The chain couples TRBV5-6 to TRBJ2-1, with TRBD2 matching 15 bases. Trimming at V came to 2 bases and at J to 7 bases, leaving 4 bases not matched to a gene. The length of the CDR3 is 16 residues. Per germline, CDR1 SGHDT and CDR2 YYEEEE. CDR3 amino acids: CASSFGLAGGLNEQFF. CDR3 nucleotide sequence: TGTGCCAGCAGCTTCGGACTAGCGGGAGGGTTAAATGAGCAGTTCTTC.

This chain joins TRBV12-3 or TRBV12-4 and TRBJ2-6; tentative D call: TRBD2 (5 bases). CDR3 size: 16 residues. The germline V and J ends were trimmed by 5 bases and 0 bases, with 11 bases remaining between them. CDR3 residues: CASSTGLLSGANVLTF. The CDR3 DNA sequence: TGTGCCAGCAGTACCGGACTTCTCTCTGGGGCCAACGTCCTGACTTTC.

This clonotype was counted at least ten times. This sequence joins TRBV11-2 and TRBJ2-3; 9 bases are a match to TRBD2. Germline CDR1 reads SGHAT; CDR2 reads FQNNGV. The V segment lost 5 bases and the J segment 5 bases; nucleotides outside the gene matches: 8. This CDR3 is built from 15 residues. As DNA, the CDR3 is TGTGCCAGCAGCCTCATAGCGGGAGTCGGAGATACGCAGTATTTT. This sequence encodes CASSLIAGVGDTQYF.

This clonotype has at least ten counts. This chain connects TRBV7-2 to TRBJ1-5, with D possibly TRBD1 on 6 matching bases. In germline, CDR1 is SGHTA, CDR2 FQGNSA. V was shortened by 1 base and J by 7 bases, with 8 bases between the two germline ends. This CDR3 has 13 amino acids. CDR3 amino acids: CASSLEGGQPQHF. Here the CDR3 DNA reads TGTGCCAGCAGCTTAGAAGGGGGGCAGCCCCAGCATTTT.

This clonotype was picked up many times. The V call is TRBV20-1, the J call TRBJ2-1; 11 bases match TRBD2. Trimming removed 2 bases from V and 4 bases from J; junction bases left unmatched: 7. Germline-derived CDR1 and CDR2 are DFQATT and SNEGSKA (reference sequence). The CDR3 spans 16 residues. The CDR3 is CSARPPTSGDYNEQFF. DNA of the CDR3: TGCAGTGCTAGACCGCCGACTAGCGGGGATTACAATGAGCAGTTCTTC.

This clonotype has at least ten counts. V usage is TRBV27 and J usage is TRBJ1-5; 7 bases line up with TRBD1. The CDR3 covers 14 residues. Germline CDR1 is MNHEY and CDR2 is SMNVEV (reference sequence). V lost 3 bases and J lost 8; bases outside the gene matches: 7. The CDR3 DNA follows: TGTGCCAGCAGTTTTGACAGGGTGAGCGAGCCCCAGCATTTT. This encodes CASSFDRVSEPQHF.

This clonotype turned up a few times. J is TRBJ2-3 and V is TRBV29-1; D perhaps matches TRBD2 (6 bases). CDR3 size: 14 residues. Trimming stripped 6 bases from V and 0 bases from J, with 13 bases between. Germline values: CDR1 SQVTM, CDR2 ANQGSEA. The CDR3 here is CSVGTASSTDTQYF. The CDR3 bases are TGCAGCGTAGGGACTGCCTCTAGCACAGATACGCAGTATTTT.

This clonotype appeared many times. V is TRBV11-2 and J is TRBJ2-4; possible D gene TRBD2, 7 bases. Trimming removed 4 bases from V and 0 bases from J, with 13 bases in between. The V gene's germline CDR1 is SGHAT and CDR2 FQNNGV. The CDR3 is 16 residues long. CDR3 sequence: CASSSLRGLAKNIQYF. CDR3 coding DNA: TGTGCCAGCAGCTCTCTGCGGGGGCTAGCCAAAAACATTCAGTACTTC.

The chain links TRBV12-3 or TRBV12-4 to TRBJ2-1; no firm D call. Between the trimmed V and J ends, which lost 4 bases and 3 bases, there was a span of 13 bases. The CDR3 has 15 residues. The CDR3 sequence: CASSWTDLRYNEQFF. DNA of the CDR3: TGTGCCAGCAGTTGGACGGACCTCCGCTACAATGAGCAGTTCTTC.

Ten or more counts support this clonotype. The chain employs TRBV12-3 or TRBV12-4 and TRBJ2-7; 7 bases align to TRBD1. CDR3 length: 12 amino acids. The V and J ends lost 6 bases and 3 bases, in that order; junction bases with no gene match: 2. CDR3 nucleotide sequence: TGTGCCAGCAGGCACAGGGGCTACGAGCAGTACTTC. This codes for CASRHRGYEQYF.

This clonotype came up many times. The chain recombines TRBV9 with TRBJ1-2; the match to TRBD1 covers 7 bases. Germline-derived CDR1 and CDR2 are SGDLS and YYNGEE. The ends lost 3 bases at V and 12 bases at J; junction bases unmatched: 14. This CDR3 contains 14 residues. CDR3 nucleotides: TGTGCCAGCAGCGGCGATTCGACAGGGTTACTAAACACCTTC. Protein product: CASSGDSTGLLNTF.

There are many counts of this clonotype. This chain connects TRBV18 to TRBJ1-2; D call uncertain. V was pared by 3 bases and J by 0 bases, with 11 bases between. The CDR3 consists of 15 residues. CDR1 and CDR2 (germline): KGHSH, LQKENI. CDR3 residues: CASSPPLEANYGYTF. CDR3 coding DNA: TGTGCCAGCTCACCTCCTTTGGAAGCTAACTATGGCTACACCTTC.

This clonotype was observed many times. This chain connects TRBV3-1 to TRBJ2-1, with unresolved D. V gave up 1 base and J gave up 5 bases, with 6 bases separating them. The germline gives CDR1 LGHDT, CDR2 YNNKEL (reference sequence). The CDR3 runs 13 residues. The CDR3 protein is CASSQGSHNEQFF. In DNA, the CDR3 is TGTGCCAGCAGCCAAGGTTCACACAATGAGCAGTTCTTC.